The rows below give T cell receptor beta chains drawn from one sample of a study of T cells in Graves' hyperthyroidism and ophthalmopathy. TCRdb ran MiXCR on the multiplex PCR reads and lists one entry per CDR3 protein. Of hundreds of thousands of distinct CDR3 sequences listed, about 13% are singletons. The sample comprised blood. The receptors shown here come from a woman aged 18-29 years with Graves' hyperthyroidism. CDR3s include the opening cysteine and the closing phenylalanine or tryptophan. A clone size is listed for some rows: how often the clone was seen (once, few, many), or a class if it is expanded.

size	V	J	CDR3
many	TRBV5-5	TRBJ1-1	CASSSFGGGALNTEAFF
.	TRBV19	TRBJ2-3	CASSSSFADTQYF
few	TRBV30	TRBJ2-1	CAWSAVRTEELRSSYNEQFF
many	TRBV7-2	TRBJ2-3	CASSLRGTGGTDTQYF
many	TRBV20-1	TRBJ2-1	CSARPTTSGSQSEQFF
many	TRBV28	TRBJ2-1	CASSSGQGVDEQFF
few	TRBV5-4	TRBJ2-1	CASSFGTAVSTYNEQFF
few	TRBV28	TRBJ2-7	CASSTSSMGEQYF
many	TRBV30	TRBJ2-7	CAWSPYPGDSSYEQYF
few	TRBV15	TRBJ2-1	CATSRDSGGAYNEQLF
.	TRBV7-8	TRBJ1-5	CASSPGTAVYSNQPQHF
many	TRBV12-3/TRBV12-4	TRBJ1-2	CASSPPGYISDYGYTF
.	TRBV20-1	TRBJ2-1	CSARDTSGGAGFNEQFF
.	TRBV4-3	TRBJ2-7	CASSLRDGHYEQYF
.	TRBV5-1	TRBJ2-3	CASSLARVGTDTQYF
many	TRBV7-3	TRBJ2-2	CASSFGTGFGSGELFF
many	TRBV20-1	TRBJ2-2	CSALNPRGDSYTGELFF
.	TRBV24-1	TRBJ2-1	CATSDFVGGEQFF
many	TRBV6-2/TRBV6-3	TRBJ1-2	CASKTGMSVYGYTF
many	TRBV2	TRBJ2-1	CASSEVGGTAVSSYNEQFF
many	TRBV20-1	TRBJ2-1	CSARLAEYNEQFF
many	TRBV5-1	TRBJ2-3	CASSSGHTQYF
many	TRBV7-9	TRBJ2-1	CASSTLDRSNEQFF
many	TRBV18	TRBJ2-1	CASSHPSDSLSYNEQFF
.	TRBV7-2	TRBJ2-3	CASSRQGRGSTDTQYF
few	TRBV6-1	TRBJ1-6	CASSLPGQDLGSPLHF
many	TRBV20-1	TRBJ1-2	CSAEGQGEDYGYTF
many	TRBV27	TRBJ1-2	CASSFQGFYGYTF
few	TRBV6-1	TRBJ2-1	CASGTSSYNEQFF
many	TRBV19	TRBJ2-5	CASSIGASGGGRETQYF
.	TRBV19	TRBJ1-5	CASREGNQPQHF
many	TRBV28	TRBJ2-1	CASRDETGNEQFF
many	TRBV6-5	TRBJ2-7	CASSYDRGRGEQYF
many	TRBV28	TRBJ1-4	CASSVRSRGRAEKLFF
few	TRBV2	TRBJ1-1	CASMGTGDTEAFF
many	TRBV7-9	TRBJ1-1	CASSSSDRSRMNTEAFF
.	TRBV4-3	TRBJ2-1	CASSQEPPEGWSGAYNEQFF
.	TRBV9	TRBJ2-4	CASSAQGQPLPRLNIQYF
many	TRBV7-2	TRBJ2-1	CASSLGGGARNEQFF
many	TRBV2	TRBJ2-3	CASSVWGTRGTDTQYF
.	TRBV28	TRBJ1-1	CASSLLGREAEAFF
.	TRBV2	TRBJ2-1	CASGRAYNEQFF
many	TRBV28	TRBJ1-6	CASSSAWSSYNSPLHF
many	TRBV19	TRBJ1-1	CASRPLARNTEAFF